Each of the 26 T cell receptor beta chains below was sequenced from the same sample in a study of CD8+CD57+ T cells in acquired aplastic anemia. Patients included in sequencing had previously demonstrated CD8+CD57+ cell expansion by flow cytometry. CDR3 and TCR beta VDJ profiling relied on a genomic DNA template. TCRdb re-analysed the reads in MiXCR, keeping a single row per CDR3 protein. The sample lists about 470,000 distinct CDR3 sequences, roughly 34% occurring once. Sequencing was performed on sorted CD4+, CD8+, or CD8+CD57+ T cells (not recorded which) from PBMCs. The origin of the receptors is a human donor with aplastic anemia.

This clonotype has ten or more counts. The chain couples TRBV2 to TRBJ2-7; TRBD1 or TRBD2 may be the D gene (6 bases each). Trimming removed 6 bases at V and 3 bases at J, with 9 bases between. The germline CDR1 and CDR2 sequences are SNHLY and FYNNEI. The CDR3 sequence is 12 residues long. The CDR3 region is CASSGGGYEQYF. CDR3 DNA sequence: TGTGCCAGCAGCGGAGGGGGCTACGAGCAGTACTTC. The variable domain in full, with the rest retrieved from reference TRBV2 and TRBJ2-7, is EPEVTQTPSHQVTQMGQEVILRCVPISNHLYFYWYRQILGQKVEFLVSFYNNEISEKSEIFDDQFSVERPDGSNFTLKIRSTKLEDSAMYFCASSGGGYEQYFGPGTRLTVT.

This clonotype was picked up many times. V usage is TRBV7-2 and J usage is TRBJ1-2, with unresolved D. The CDR3 sequence is 14 residues long. Germline assignment: CDR1 SGHTA and CDR2 FQGNSA. V was pared by 5 bases and J by 4 bases, with 14 bases between. CDR3 DNA sequence: TGTGCCAGCAGCCAAACAGCGCTGGGCTATGGCTACACCTTC. It encodes CASSQTALGYGYTF.

This clonotype has more than one count but fewer than ten. The chain joins TRBV9 to TRBJ1-6; D is unresolved. Germline assignment: CDR1 SGDLS and CDR2 YYNGEE. The V and J ends lost 3 bases and 2 bases respectively, with 6 bases between them. This CDR3 region has 14 residues. The CDR3 is CASSGVPYNSPLHF. The CDR3 coding sequence is TGTGCCAGCAGCGGGGTCCCCTATAATTCACCCCTCCACTTT.

This clonotype was counted only a few times. The genes are TRBV7-2 and TRBJ1-2; possibly TRBD1 for D (6 bases). Trimming took off 1 base at V and 6 bases at J, with 9 bases between the two ends. The CDR3 is 13 amino acids. The germline V gene has CDR1 SGHTA and CDR2 FQGNSA. For the CDR3, the DNA is TGTGCCAGCAGCTTAGGGGCAGGGGATGGCTACACCTTC. As protein: CASSLGAGDGYTF.

On this clonotype itself: No conserved phenylalanine or tryptophan ends this CDR3, so it is likely a read error. The chain carries TRBV5-4 and TRBJ2-7; 14 nucleotides line up with TRBD2. Germline trimming cut 4 bases from V and 1 base from J; bases unmatched to any gene: 4. Germline V lookup: CDR1 SGHNT, CDR2 YYREEE (reference sequence). The CDR3 loop spans 16 amino acids. As DNA, the CDR3 is TGTGCCAGCAGCGCAGGACTAGCGGGGGGTTCCTACGAGCAGTACCTC. Translated: CASSAGLAGGSYEQYL.

This clonotype was recorded at least ten times. CDR3 sequence: CASSTQGPYTF. CDR3 nucleotide sequence: TGTGCCAGCAGCACACAGGGGCCCTACACCTTC. The chain employs TRBV7-9 and TRBJ1-2; 7 bases agree with TRBD1. The junction had 4 bases not matched to a gene; V was cut back by 5 bases and J by 10 bases. The CDR3 is made up of 11 amino acids. The V gene's germline CDR1 is SEHNR and CDR2 FQNEAQ (reference sequence). The whole variable domain, remainder taken from reference TRBV7-9 and TRBJ1-2, is DTGVSQNPRHKITKRGQNVTFRCDPISEHNRLYWYRQTLGQGPEFLTYFQNEAQLEKSRLLSDRFSAERPKGSFSTLEIQRTEQGDSAMYLCASSTQGPYTFGSGTRLTVV.

This clonotype was observed at least ten times. The rearrangement uses TRBV4-1 and TRBJ2-7; 8 bases match TRBD2. Germline V CDR1 and CDR2: MGHRA, YSYEKL. The V gene end was trimmed by 0 bases and the J gene end by 6 bases; junction bases not matched to a gene: 7. The CDR3 sequence is 15 residues long. The CDR3, as DNA: TGCGCCAGCAGCCAAGAAGGGCGGGGGGCAGGCGAGCAGTACTTC. This sequence encodes CASSQEGRGAGEQYF.

This chain links TRBV20-1 with TRBJ2-5; D is ambiguous. This CDR3 has 14 amino acids. Germline loops: CDR1 DFQATT, CDR2 SNEGSKA (reference sequence). The V end lost 4 bases, the J end lost 3 bases, and 15 bases lay between the germline ends. The CDR3 reads CSATSGLVEETQYF. CDR3 sequence (DNA): TGCAGTGCTACTTCTGGGCTAGTCGAAGAGACCCAGTACTTC.

This clonotype showed up many times. This chain joins TRBV19 and TRBJ1-5; TRBD1 is a possible D gene (6 bases). The CDR3 is made up of 15 amino acids. Trimming removed 7 bases from V and 3 bases from J, with 16 bases in between. Looked up from germline, CDR1 is LNHDA and CDR2 is SQIVND (reference sequence). The CDR3 loop reads CASNQGQNINQPQHF. For the CDR3, the DNA is TGTGCCAGTAACCAAGGACAGAACATCAATCAGCCCCAGCATTTT.

This sequence joins TRBV11-2 and TRBJ2-1; 7 positions match TRBD1. The CDR3 consists of 17 residues. After removal of 3 bases from V and 4 bases from J, the junction contained 12 bases not matched to a gene. Germline CDR1 reads SGHAT; CDR2 reads FQNNGV. The CDR3 sequence: CASSLEQTGWAYNEQFF. DNA for the CDR3: TGTGCCAGCAGCTTGGAACAGACAGGGTGGGCGTACAATGAGCAGTTCTTC.

This clonotype occurred many times. V gene TRBV10-1 combines with J gene TRBJ2-7; D possibly corresponds to TRBD2 (6 bases). The CDR3 has 16 amino acids. Between the trimmed V and J ends, which lost 10 bases and 5 bases, there was a span of 27 bases. The V gene's germline CDR1 is WNHNN and CDR2 SYGVQD (reference sequence). The CDR3 nucleotides are TGCGCCACCGAACCGGAGGGTACCGCTCCTATGAACGAGCAGTACTTC. Its translation: CATEPEGTAPMNEQYF.

The sample holds a few counts of this clonotype. This chain joins TRBV20-1 and TRBJ1-3; TRBD1 aligns across 12 bases. Germline V gives CDR1 DFQATT, CDR2 SNEGSKA (reference sequence). CDR3 length: 15 amino acids. J gave up 4 bases and V 6 bases, and 7 bases lay outside the gene matches. In DNA, the CDR3 is TGCAGTGCCGGGGGGGACAGGGGGCCAGGAAACACCATATATTTT. Amino acid sequence: CSAGGDRGPGNTIYF.

This rearrangement joins TRBV7-2 to TRBJ1-1; no definite D call. Germline CDR1 is SGHTA and CDR2 is FQGNSA. The CDR3 is 13 residues long. The V gene lost 3 bases and the J gene lost 5 bases, with 10 bases spanning the gap. The CDR3 sequence is CASSFYIRTEAFF. CDR3 DNA sequence: TGTGCCAGCAGCTTTTATATTAGGACTGAAGCTTTCTTT.

This clonotype was seen repeatedly, ten times or more. The chain uses TRBV25-1 and TRBJ2-1; TRBD2 is a possible D gene (6 bases). Looked up from germline, CDR1 is MGHDK and CDR2 is SYGVNS. The length of the CDR3 is 15 residues. The V and J ends lost 3 bases and 3 bases respectively, with 12 bases between them. CDR3 in DNA: TGTGCCAGCAGTGATTTTGCGGGGAACTACAATGAGCAGTTCTTC. Its protein product is CASSDFAGNYNEQFF.

There are many counts of this clonotype. CDR3 DNA sequence: TGTGCCAGCAGCTTAGGCGGAGGGGGCTACGAGCAGTACTTC. The encoded protein is CASSLGGGGYEQYF. V is TRBV7-3 and J is TRBJ2-7; the D gene could be TRBD1 or TRBD2 (6 bases each). CDR1 is SGHTA, CDR2 FQGTGA, per germline. The CDR3 spans 14 residues. The germline V and J ends were trimmed by 2 bases and 3 bases, with 11 bases remaining between them. The full variable domain, rest sourced from reference TRBV7-3 and TRBJ2-7, is GAGVSQTPSNKVTEKGKYVELRCDPISGHTALYWYRQSLGQGPEFLIYFQGTGAADDSGLPNDRFFAVRPEGSVSTLKIQRTERGDSAVYLCASSLGGGGYEQYFGPGTRLTVT.

At least ten counts were recorded for this clonotype. The chain carries TRBV15 and TRBJ2-5, with 7 positions matching TRBD2. J gave up 5 bases and V 0 bases, and 9 bases lay outside the gene matches. CDR1 and CDR2 (germline): LNHNV, YYDKDF (reference sequence). CDR3 size: 16 residues. CDR3 DNA sequence: TGTGCCACCAGCAGAGAAAAGAGCGGGATGTCTGAGACCCAGTACTTC. It codes for CATSREKSGMSETQYF.

In its sample, this clonotype was seen many times. The chain couples TRBV20-1 to TRBJ1-2, with TRBD1 matching 8 bases. Per germline, CDR1 DFQATT and CDR2 SNEGSKA (reference sequence). The CDR3 loop spans 13 amino acids. The V and J ends lost 3 bases and 4 bases, in that order; junction bases with no gene match: 4. DNA for the CDR3: TGCAGTGCTAGCGCGGACAGGGCCTATGGCTACACCTTC. Translated, it gives CSASADRAYGYTF.

V usage is TRBV6-1 and J usage is TRBJ1-3; D is unclear. Deletions cut 4 bases from V and 0 bases from J, with 7 bases between. Germline CDR1 is MNHNS and CDR2 is SASEGT. The CDR3 contains 14 residues. DNA for the CDR3: TGTGCCAGCAGTGTCGAGATCTCTGGAAACACCATATATTTT. It codes for CASSVEISGNTIYF.

This clonotype turned up a few times. The chain couples TRBV6-1 to TRBJ1-5; 10 bases are a match to TRBD1. V lost 4 bases and J lost 0; bases outside the gene matches: 9. This CDR3 is 18 amino acids long. CDR1 and CDR2 (germline): MNHNS, SASEGT. This CDR3 is CASSGPGQGLDSNQPQHF. CDR3 nucleotides: TGTGCCAGCAGTGGACCGGGACAGGGGTTGGATAGCAATCAGCCCCAGCATTTT.

The chain is built from TRBV15 and TRBJ1-5; TRBD1 agrees at 8 bases. The CDR3 spans 15 residues. Losses at the gene ends were 6 bases for V and 14 bases for J; bases not matched to a gene: 18. Germline V CDR1 and CDR2: LNHNV, YYDKDF (reference sequence). The CDR3 spells CATRGDWTGSGYEHF. The CDR3, as DNA: TGTGCCACCAGGGGGGATTGGACAGGGTCGGGCTATGAGCATTTT.

This clonotype came up many times. The V gene is TRBV20-1, the J gene TRBJ1-5; the D gene is possibly TRBD1 (6 bases). The V end was cut by 6 bases, the J end by 6 bases, with 15 bases between. CDR3 length equals 13 residues. Germline V gene sequence: CDR1 DFQATT, CDR2 SNEGSKA (reference sequence). As DNA, the CDR3 is TGCAGTGCGATCACAGGGTTGACTCAGCCCCAGCATTTT. Translated, it gives CSAITGLTQPQHF.

This clonotype was seen ten or more times. The chain couples TRBV7-2 to TRBJ2-7; no definite D call. This CDR3 has 14 amino acids. Germline loops: CDR1 SGHTA, CDR2 FQGNSA. V was cut by 1 base and J by 0 bases, with 7 bases left in between. Here the CDR3 DNA reads TGTGCCAGCAGCTTAGGGCGGTACTCCTACGAGCAGTACTTC. Protein sequence: CASSLGRYSYEQYF.

This clonotype was counted between two and nine times. The chain carries TRBV5-1 and TRBJ1-4, with D tentatively TRBD1 (6 bases). Trimming left V 3 bases short and J 7 bases short, with 19 bases between. Germline CDR1 reads SGHRS; CDR2 reads YFSETQ. CDR3 length: 16 amino acids. CDR3 sequence reads: CASSSGRTAKGEKLFF. The DNA of the CDR3 is TGCGCCAGCAGCTCAGGACGGACAGCTAAGGGTGAAAAACTGTTTTTT.

This clonotype was seen a few times. The CDR3 nucleotides are TGTGCCAGCAGTTCAACACCAACTTCGGGAAACACCATATATTTT. As protein: CASSSTPTSGNTIYF. The chain carries TRBV6-5 and TRBJ1-3, with D unclear. From germline, CDR1 is MNHEY and CDR2 SVGAGI. V lost 4 bases, J lost 4 bases, and 14 bases lay in between. CDR3 length: 15 amino acids.

The chain carries TRBV9 and TRBJ1-2; D unresolved. This CDR3 comprises 11 residues. CDR1 SGDLS and CDR2 YYNGEE come from the germline V gene. Trimming cost V 6 bases and J 5 bases, with 8 bases left between them. In DNA form, the CDR3 reads TGTGCCAGCACCCTAAGGTATGGCTACACCTTC. Translated: CASTLRYGYTF.

There are a few counts of this clonotype. The chain links TRBV7-2 to TRBJ1-3; D ambiguous. Germline values: CDR1 SGHTA, CDR2 FQGNSA. The V end was cut by 5 bases, the J end by 2 bases, with 13 bases between. CDR3 length equals 15 residues. CDR3 DNA: TGTGCCAGCAGCCCCCGCCGGGCTACTGGAAACACCATATATTTT. Translating gives CASSPRRATGNTIYF.